Listed here are 5 T cell receptor beta chains from one sample, sequenced in a study of T-cell reconstitution after alpha-beta-depleted transplantation in children. Unique molecular identifiers were incorporated when the TCRbeta library was constructed. MiXCR, run by TCRdb on the PCR reads, gives a single entry per CDR3 protein. The sample holds about 340,000 distinct CDR3 sequences; around 15% are singletons and the top ten take about 41%. The sample was PBMCs, mostly from graft donor cells, taken 360 days after TCRalphabeta/CD19-depleted stem cell transplant. All receptors derive from a male patient between 2 and 15 years old who had a stem cell transplant for acute lymphoblastic leukemia, so the T cells may come from the graft donor.

The table lists this clonotype with many counts. The chain recombines TRBV5-1 with TRBJ2-3; 9 bases align to TRBD2. Losses at the gene ends were 1 base for V and 4 bases for J; bases not matched to a gene: 7. The CDR3 is 16 residues long. Per the germline V gene, CDR1 is SGHRS and CDR2 is YFSETQ. CDR3 amino acids: CASSLPGAGGPDTQYF. CDR3 sequence (DNA): TGCGCCAGCAGCTTGCCCGGGGCGGGAGGGCCAGATACGCAGTATTTT. Supplemented by reference TRBV5-1 and TRBJ2-3, the full variable domain reads KAGVTQTPRYLIKTRGQQVTLSCSPISGHRSVSWYQQTPGQGLQFLFEYFSETQRNKGNFPGRFSGRQFSNSRSEMNVSTLELGDSALYLCASSLPGAGGPDTQYFGPGTRLTVL.

This clonotype appeared a few times. V usage is TRBV7-9 and J usage is TRBJ2-7; 7 bases are shared with TRBD1. Germline-derived CDR1 and CDR2 are SEHNR and FQNEAQ (reference sequence). The CDR3 runs to 13 residues. V lost 5 bases to trimming and J lost 4 bases; unmatched junction nucleotides: 5. The CDR3 nucleotides are TGTGCCAGCAGCGGGGACAGTCGTTACGAGCAGTACTTC. Translated, it gives CASSGDSRYEQYF.

The V call is TRBV12-3 or TRBV12-4, the J call TRBJ1-3, with D maybe TRBD1 (6 bases). This CDR3 is 15 amino acids long. The V end was cut by 6 bases, the J end by 0 bases, with 12 bases between. The CDR3 reads CASSPDSLSGNTIYF. CDR3 nucleotides: TGTGCCAGCAGCCCGGACAGTCTCTCTGGAAACACCATATATTTT.

The chain employs TRBV10-3 and TRBJ1-1; no definite D call. The CDR3 extends over 14 amino acids. Germline CDR1 ENHRY, CDR2 SYGVKD. V was cut by 2 bases and J by 4 bases, with 11 bases left in between. CDR3 coding DNA: TGTGCCATCAGTGAGCACGGAATTGGCACTGAAGCTTTCTTT. As protein: CAISEHGIGTEAFF.

This clonotype has just a few counts. The chain carries TRBV9 and TRBJ1-2; no firm D call. The CDR3 runs 14 residues. Germline V CDR1 and CDR2: SGDLS, YYNGEE. Trimming left V 4 bases short and J 6 bases short, with 16 bases between. CDR3 sequence reads: CASSPDGRANGYTF. CDR3 nucleotide sequence: TGTGCCAGCAGCCCGGACGGTAGGGCGAATGGCTACACCTTC.